What follows are 5 T cell receptor beta chains derived from one specimen sequenced in a study of shared clonotypes between healthy human individuals. The repertoire was sequenced with immunoSEQ multiplex PCR; TCRdb's copy has only in-frame clones and lacks some. The sample lists about 92,000 clones, around 68% seen once, with roughly 52% in the top ten. Sequencing was done on a sample of memory CD8+ T cells sorted from blood. Stated subset: CD45RO+ cells pooled with CCR7-negative TemRA cells. These receptor sequences come from a man aged 30 to 39 in good health.

The chain employs TRBV28 and TRBJ1-5, with 7 bases that match TRBD1. Germline loops: CDR1 MDHEN, CDR2 SYDVKM. V lost 5 bases, J lost 0 bases, and 16 bases stayed unmatched. The CDR3 is 19 amino acids. The CDR3 is CASSEPGGQHRNSNQPQHF. The CDR3 region has the DNA TGTGCCAGCAGTGAACCAGGGGGACAGCACCGAAATAGCAATCAGCCCCAGCATTTT. Variable domain in full (rest from reference TRBV28 and TRBJ1-5): DVKVTQSSRYLVKRTGEKVFLECVQDMDHENMFWYRQDPGLGLRLIYFSYDVKMKEKGDIPEGYSVSREKKERFSLILESASTNQTSMYLCASSEPGGQHRNSNQPQHFGDGTRLSIL.

There are a few counts of this clone. Other DNA sequences in this specimen translate into the identical CDR3. The chain has TRBV7-9 and TRBJ2-1; tentatively, D is TRBD2 (7 bases). This CDR3 contains 15 residues. Germline V gene sequence: CDR1 SEHNR, CDR2 FQNEAQ (reference sequence). Trimming cost V 5 bases and J 6 bases, with 17 bases left between them. The CDR3 sequence is CASSPRGGGTNEQFF. The CDR3 region has the DNA TGTGCCAGCAGCCCACGGGGAGGGGGGACCAATGAGCAGTTCTTC. Full variable domain (missing parts from reference TRBV7-9 and TRBJ2-1): DTGVSQNPRHKITKRGQNVTFRCDPISEHNRLYWYRQTLGQGPEFLTYFQNEAQLEKSRLLSDRFSAERPKGSFSTLEIQRTEQGDSAMYLCASSPRGGGTNEQFFGPGTRLTVL.

This rearrangement joins TRBV7-9 to TRBJ2-7; a possible D gene is TRBD2 (6 bases). The germline gives CDR1 SEHNR, CDR2 FQNEAQ (reference sequence). This CDR3 has 16 residues. The V end lost 0 bases, the J end lost 0 bases, and 12 bases lay between the germline ends. The CDR3 bases are TGTGCCAGCAGCTTAGCCGGAGGGCACCACTCCTACGAGCAGTACTTC. The encoded protein is CASSLAGGHHSYEQYF.

A word on this clone: The sample has other DNA sequences that encode this CDR3 too. The chain has TRBV28 and TRBJ2-7; maybe TRBD1 (6 bases). This CDR3 is built from 13 residues. With 6 bases removed from V and 4 bases from J, the gap between germline ends came to 13 bases. Germline V gene lookup returns CDR1 MDHEN and CDR2 SYDVKM. In DNA form, the CDR3 reads TGTGCCAGCAGCTCAGGTACAGGGTACGAGCAGTACTTC. It is translated as CASSSGTGYEQYF.

This sequence joins TRBV5-1 and TRBJ2-2; TRBD1 agrees at 7 bases. The germline V gene encodes CDR1 SGHRS and CDR2 YFSETQ. After removal of 3 bases from V and 2 bases from J, the junction contained 1 base not matched to a gene. The CDR3 runs to 14 residues. CDR3 residues: CASSWDRNTGELFF. The CDR3 DNA reads TGCGCCAGCAGCTGGGACAGAAACACCGGGGAGCTGTTTTTT.